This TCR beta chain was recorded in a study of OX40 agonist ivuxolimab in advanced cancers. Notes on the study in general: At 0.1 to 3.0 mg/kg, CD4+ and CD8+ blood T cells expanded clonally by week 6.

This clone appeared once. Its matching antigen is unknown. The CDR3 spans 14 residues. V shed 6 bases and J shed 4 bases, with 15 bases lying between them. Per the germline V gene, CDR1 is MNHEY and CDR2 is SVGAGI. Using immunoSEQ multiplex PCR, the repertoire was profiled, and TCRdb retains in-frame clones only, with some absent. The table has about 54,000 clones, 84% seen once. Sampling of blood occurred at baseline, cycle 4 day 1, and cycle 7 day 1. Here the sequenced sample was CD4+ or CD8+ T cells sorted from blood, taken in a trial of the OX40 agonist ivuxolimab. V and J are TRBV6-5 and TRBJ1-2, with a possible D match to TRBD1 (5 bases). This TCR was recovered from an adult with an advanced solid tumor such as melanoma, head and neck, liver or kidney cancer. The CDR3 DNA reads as TGTGCCAGCAGAGCTCCGGGACCGCCCTATGGCTACACCTTC. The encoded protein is CASRAPGPPYGYTF.